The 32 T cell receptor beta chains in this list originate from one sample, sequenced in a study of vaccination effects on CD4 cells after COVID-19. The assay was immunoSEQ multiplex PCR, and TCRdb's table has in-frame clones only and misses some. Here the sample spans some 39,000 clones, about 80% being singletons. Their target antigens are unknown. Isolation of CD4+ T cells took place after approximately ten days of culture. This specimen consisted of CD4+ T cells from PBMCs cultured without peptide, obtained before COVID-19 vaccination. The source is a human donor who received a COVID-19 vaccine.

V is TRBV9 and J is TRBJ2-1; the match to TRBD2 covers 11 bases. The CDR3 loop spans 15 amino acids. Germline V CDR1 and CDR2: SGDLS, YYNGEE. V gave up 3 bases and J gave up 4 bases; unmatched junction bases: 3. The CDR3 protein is CASSASGGFYNEQFF. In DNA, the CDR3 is TGTGCCAGCAGCGCTAGCGGGGGGTTTTACAATGAGCAGTTCTTC.

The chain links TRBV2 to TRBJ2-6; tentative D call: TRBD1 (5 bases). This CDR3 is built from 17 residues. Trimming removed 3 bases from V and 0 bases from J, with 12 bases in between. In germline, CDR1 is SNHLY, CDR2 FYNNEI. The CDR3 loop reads CASSDWGSSSGANVLTF. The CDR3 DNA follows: TGTGCCAGCAGTGACTGGGGCTCGAGCTCTGGGGCCAACGTCCTGACTTTC.

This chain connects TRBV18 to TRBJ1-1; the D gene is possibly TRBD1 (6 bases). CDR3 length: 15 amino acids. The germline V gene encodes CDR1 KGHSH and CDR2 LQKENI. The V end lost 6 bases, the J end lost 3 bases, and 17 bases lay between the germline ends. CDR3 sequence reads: CASSLSGGADTEAFF. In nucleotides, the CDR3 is TGTGCCAGCTCCCTCTCTGGGGGCGCGGACACTGAAGCTTTCTTT.

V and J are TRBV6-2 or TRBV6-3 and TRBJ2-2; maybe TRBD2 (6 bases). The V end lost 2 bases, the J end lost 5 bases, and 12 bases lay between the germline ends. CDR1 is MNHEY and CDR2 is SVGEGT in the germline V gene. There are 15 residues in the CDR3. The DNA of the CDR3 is TGTGCCAGCAGTTACGGCGGGGCGCGTACCGGGGAGCTGTTTTTT. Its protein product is CASSYGGARTGELFF.

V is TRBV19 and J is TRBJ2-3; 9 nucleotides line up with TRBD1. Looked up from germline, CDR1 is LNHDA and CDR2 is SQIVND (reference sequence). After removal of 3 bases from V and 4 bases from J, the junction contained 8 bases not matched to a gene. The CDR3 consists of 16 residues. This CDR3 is CASSIGTGRRPDTQYF. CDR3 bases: TGTGCCAGTAGTATTGGGACAGGGCGTCGACCAGATACGCAGTATTTT. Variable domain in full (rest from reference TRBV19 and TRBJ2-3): DGGITQSPKYLFRKEGQNVTLSCEQNLNHDAMYWYRQDPGQGLRLIYYSQIVNDFQKGDIAEGYSVSREKKESFPLTVTSAQKNPTAFYLCASSIGTGRRPDTQYFGPGTRLTVL.

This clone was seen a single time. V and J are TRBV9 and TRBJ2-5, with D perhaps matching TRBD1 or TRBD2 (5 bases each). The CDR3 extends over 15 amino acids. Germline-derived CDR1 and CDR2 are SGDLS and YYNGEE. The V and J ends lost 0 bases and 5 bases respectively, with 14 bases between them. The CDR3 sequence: CASSVALGERETQYF. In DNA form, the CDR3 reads TGTGCCAGCAGCGTAGCATTGGGGGAGCGGGAGACCCAGTACTTC.

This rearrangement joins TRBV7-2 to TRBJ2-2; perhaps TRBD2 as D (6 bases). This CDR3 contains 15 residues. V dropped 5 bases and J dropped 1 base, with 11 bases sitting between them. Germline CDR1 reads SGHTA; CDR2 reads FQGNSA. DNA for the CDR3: TGTGCCAGCAGCAAAAGGGACTTGAACACCGGGGAGCTGTTTTTT. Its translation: CASSKRDLNTGELFF.

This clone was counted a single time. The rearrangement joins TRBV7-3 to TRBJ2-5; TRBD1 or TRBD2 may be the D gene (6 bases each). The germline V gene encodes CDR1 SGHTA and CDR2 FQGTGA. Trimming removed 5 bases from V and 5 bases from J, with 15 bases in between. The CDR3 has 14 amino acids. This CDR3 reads CASSRDGGTETQYF. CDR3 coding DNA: TGTGCCAGCAGCCGGGACGGGGGCACGGAGACCCAGTACTTC. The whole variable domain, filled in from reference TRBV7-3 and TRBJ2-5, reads GAGVSQTPSNKVTEKGKYVELRCDPISGHTALYWYRQSLGQGPEFLIYFQGTGAADDSGLPNDRFFAVRPEGSVSTLKIQRTERGDSAVYLCASSRDGGTETQYFGPGTRLLVL.

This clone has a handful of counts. This chain's CDR3 is CASSILLGENTGELFF. The CDR3 coding sequence is TGTGCCAGTAGTATCCTCCTAGGGGAGAACACCGGGGAGCTGTTTTTT. This chain connects TRBV19 to TRBJ2-2; weak D call: TRBD1 (5 bases). Trimming cost V 3 bases and J 1 base, with 12 bases left between them. This CDR3 region has 16 residues. Germline V gene data show CDR1 as LNHDA and CDR2 as SQIVND (reference sequence).

The CDR3 region has the DNA TGTGCCAGCAGAGGCGGGCTCGCCGGGGCCAACGTCCTGACTTTC. Protein: CASRGGLAGANVLTF. The chain uses TRBV6-6 and TRBJ2-6; tentative D call: TRBD2 (5 bases). The CDR3 covers 15 residues. Germline V CDR1 and CDR2: MNHNY, SVGAGI (reference sequence). Trimming took off 6 bases at V and 4 bases at J, with 13 bases between the two ends.

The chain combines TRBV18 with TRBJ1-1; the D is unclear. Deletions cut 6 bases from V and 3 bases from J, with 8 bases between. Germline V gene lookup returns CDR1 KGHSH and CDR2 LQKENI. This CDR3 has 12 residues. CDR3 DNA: TGTGCCAGCTCCCCCGACTACACTGAAGCTTTCTTT. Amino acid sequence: CASSPDYTEAFF. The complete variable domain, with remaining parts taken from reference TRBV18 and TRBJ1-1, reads NAGVMQNPRHLVRRRGQEARLRCSPMKGHSHVYWYRQLPEEGLKFMVYLQKENIIDESGMPKERFSAEFPKEGPSILRIQQVVRGDSAAYFCASSPDYTEAFFGQGTRLTVV.

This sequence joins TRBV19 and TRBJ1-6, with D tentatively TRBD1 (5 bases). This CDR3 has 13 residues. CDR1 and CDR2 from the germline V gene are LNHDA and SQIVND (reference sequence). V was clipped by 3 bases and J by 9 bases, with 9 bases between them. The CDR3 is CASSIQGGSPLHF. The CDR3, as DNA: TGTGCCAGTAGTATCCAGGGAGGTTCACCCCTCCACTTT.

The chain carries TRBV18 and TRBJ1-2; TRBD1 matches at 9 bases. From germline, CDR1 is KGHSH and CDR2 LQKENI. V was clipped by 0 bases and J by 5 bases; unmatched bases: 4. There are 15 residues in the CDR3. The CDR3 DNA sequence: TGTGCCAGCTCACCACCCACAGGGGGCGGGTATGGCTACACCTTC. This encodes CASSPPTGGGYGYTF. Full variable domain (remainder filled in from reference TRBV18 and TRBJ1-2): NAGVMQNPRHLVRRRGQEARLRCSPMKGHSHVYWYRQLPEEGLKFMVYLQKENIIDESGMPKERFSAEFPKEGPSILRIQQVVRGDSAAYFCASSPPTGGGYGYTFGSGTRLTVV.

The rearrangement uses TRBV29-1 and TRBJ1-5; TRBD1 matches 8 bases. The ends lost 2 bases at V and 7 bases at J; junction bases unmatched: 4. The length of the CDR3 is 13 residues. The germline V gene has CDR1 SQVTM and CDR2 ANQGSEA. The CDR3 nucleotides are TGCAGCGTTGAACAGGGGGCCGGACAGCCCCAGCATTTT. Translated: CSVEQGAGQPQHF.

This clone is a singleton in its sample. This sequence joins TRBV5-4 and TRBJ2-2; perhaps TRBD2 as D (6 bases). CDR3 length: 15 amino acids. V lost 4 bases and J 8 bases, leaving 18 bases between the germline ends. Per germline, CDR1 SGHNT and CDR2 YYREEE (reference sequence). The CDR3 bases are TGTGCCAGCAGCCTGGGGGGACTCCGGGAGGGGGAGCTGTTTTTT. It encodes CASSLGGLREGELFF.

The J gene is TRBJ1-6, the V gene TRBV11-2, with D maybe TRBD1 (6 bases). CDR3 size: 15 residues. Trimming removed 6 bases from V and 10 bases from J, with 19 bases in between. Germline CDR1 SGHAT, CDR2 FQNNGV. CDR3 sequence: CASSFRRTGLSPLHF. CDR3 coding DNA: TGTGCCAGCAGTTTCAGAAGAACAGGGTTATCACCCCTCCACTTT.

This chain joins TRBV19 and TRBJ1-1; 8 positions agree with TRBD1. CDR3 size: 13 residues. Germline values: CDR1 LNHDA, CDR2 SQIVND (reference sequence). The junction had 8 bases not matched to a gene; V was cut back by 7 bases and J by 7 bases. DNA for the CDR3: TGTGCCAGTAACTTCGGACAGGGTCTTGAAGCTTTCTTT. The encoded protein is CASNFGQGLEAFF.

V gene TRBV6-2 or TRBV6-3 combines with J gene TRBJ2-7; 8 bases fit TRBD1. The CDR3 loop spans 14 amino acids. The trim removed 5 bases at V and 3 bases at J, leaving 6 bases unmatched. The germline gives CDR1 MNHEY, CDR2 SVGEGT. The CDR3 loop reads CASSHRGASYEQYV. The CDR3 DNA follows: TGTGCCAGCAGTCACAGGGGGGCAAGCTACGAGCAGTACGTC.

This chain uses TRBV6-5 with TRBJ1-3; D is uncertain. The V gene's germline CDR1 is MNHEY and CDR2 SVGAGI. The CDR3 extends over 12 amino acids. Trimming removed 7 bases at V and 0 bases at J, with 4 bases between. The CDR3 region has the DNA TGTGCCAGCATAGACTCTGGAAACACCATATATTTT. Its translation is CASIDSGNTIYF.

The CDR3 region is CAWSVDFNTEAFF. CDR3 in DNA: TGTGCCTGGAGTGTAGATTTTAACACTGAAGCTTTCTTT. J is TRBJ1-1 and V is TRBV30; D uncertain. The germline V gene has CDR1 GTSNPN and CDR2 SVGIG (reference sequence). The CDR3 length is 13 residues. The V end lost 0 bases, the J end lost 2 bases, and 7 bases lay between the germline ends.

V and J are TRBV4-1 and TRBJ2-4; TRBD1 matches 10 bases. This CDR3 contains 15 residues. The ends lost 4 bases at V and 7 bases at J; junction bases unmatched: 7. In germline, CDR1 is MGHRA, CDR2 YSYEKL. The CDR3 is CASSPPEDRGNIQYF. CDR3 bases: TGCGCCAGCAGCCCACCGGAGGACAGGGGGAACATTCAGTACTTC.

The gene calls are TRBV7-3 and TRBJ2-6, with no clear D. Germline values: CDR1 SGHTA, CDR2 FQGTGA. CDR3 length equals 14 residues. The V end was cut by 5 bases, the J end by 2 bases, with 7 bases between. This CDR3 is CASSAPTGANVLTF. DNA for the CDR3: TGTGCCAGCAGCGCCCCGACTGGGGCCAACGTCCTGACTTTC.

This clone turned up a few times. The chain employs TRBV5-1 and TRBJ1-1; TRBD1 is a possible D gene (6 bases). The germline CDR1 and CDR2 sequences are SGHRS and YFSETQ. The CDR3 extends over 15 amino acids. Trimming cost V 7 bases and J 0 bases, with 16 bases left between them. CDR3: CASSYLTGMNTEAFF. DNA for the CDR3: TGCGCCAGCTCTTACCTGACAGGAATGAACACTGAAGCTTTCTTT.

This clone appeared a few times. The CDR3 region has the DNA TGCGCCAGCAGCCAAAGGATCAGGGGGAGAAGAGACTATGGCTACACCTTC. This translates into CASSQRIRGRRDYGYTF. V and J are TRBV4-1 and TRBJ1-2; the match to TRBD1 covers 7 bases. The ends lost 2 bases at V and 3 bases at J; junction bases unmatched: 12. From germline, CDR1 is MGHRA and CDR2 YSYEKL. The CDR3 runs to 17 residues.

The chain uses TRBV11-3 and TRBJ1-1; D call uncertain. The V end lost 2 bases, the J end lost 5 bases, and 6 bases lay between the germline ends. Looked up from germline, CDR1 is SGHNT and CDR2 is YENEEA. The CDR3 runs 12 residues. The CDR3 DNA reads TGTGCCAGCAGCTTACGAGGGACTGAAGCTTTCTTT. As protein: CASSLRGTEAFF.

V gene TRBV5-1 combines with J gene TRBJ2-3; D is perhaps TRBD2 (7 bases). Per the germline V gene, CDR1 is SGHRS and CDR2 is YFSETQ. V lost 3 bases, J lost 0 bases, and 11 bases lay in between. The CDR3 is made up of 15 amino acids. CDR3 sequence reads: CASSSAGASTDTQYF. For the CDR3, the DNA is TGCGCCAGCAGCTCCGCGGGGGCCAGCACAGATACGCAGTATTTT. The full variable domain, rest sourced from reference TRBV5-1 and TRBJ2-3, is KAGVTQTPRYLIKTRGQQVTLSCSPISGHRSVSWYQQTPGQGLQFLFEYFSETQRNKGNFPGRFSGRQFSNSRSEMNVSTLELGDSALYLCASSSAGASTDTQYFGPGTRLTVL.

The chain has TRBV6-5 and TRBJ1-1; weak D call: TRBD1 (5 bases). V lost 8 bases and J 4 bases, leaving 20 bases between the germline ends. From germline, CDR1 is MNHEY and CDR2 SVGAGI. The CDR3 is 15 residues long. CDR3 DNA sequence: TGTGCCAGCTCCCGGACGGGGGTCCGGGGCACTGAAGCTTTCTTT. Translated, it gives CASSRTGVRGTEAFF.

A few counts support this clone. The CDR3 nucleotides are TGCAGTGCTAGTGATAGGGACGCCAGCTCCTACAATGAGCAGTTCTTC. Its translation is CSASDRDASSYNEQFF. The chain recombines TRBV20-1 with TRBJ2-1; D possibly uses TRBD1 or TRBD2 (5 bases each). This CDR3 comprises 16 residues. The V and J ends lost 3 bases and 0 bases respectively, with 15 bases between them. From germline, CDR1 is DFQATT and CDR2 SNEGSKA (reference sequence).

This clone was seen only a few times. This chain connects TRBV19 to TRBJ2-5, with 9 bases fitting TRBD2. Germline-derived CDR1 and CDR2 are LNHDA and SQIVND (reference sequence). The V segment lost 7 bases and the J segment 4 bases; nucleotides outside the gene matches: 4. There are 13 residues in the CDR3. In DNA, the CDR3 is TGTGCCAGTATGCGGGGGGGCGGAGAGACCCAGTACTTC. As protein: CASMRGGGETQYF.

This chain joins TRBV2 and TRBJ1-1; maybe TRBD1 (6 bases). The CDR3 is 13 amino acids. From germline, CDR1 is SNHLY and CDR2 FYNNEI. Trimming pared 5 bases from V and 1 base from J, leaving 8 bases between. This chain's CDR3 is CASSSDRNTEAFF. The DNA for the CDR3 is TGTGCCAGCAGTTCGGACAGGAACACTGAAGCTTTCTTT.

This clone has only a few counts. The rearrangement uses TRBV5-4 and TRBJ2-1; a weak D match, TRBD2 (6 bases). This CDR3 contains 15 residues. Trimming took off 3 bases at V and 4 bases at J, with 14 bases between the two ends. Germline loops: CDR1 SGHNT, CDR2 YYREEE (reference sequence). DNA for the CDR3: TGTGCCAGCAGCTCCGGGACTCCAAATTACAATGAGCAGTTCTTC. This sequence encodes CASSSGTPNYNEQFF.

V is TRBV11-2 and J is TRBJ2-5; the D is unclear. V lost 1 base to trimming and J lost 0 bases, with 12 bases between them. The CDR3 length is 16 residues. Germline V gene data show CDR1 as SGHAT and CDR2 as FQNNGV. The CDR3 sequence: CASSLVATLYQETQYF. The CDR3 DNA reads TGTGCCAGCAGCTTAGTGGCTACCTTGTACCAAGAGACCCAGTACTTC.